The clone carrying this T cell receptor beta chain has at least ten counts. Its specificity is unknown. TCR beta CDR3 region amplification was performed from RNA transcripts. Researchers ran a first-round RT-PCR on the TCR CDR3 using the HTBI primer set. TCRdb re-derived calls from the multiplex PCR reads in MiXCR, one entry per CDR3 protein. The table records approximately 410,000 distinct CDR3 sequences, approximately 13% of them present only once. The data are from a study of T cells in Graves' hyperthyroidism and ophthalmopathy. Study in general: Blood was drawn when the patient was first diagnosed and still untreated. Overall study results and limits: Researchers found most expanded thyroid clonotypes above 0.001 in blood as well.

Graves' hyperthyroidism showing no ophthalmopathy progression within 18 months was considered stable. PBMCs came from over 8.5 ml fresh peripheral blood. The CDR3 is made up of 12 amino acids. Germline V gives CDR1 SQVTM, CDR2 ANQGSEA. V lost 7 bases, J lost 8 bases, and 14 bases lay in between. The chain uses TRBV29-1 and TRBJ2-2; D is possibly TRBD2 (5 bases). Material for sequencing was blood. This clonotype originated in a woman aged 18-29 years with Graves' hyperthyroidism. CDR3 nucleotides: TGCAGCGCCCGGGGTCAAGAAGGGGAGCTGTTTTTT. It specifies CSARGQEGELFF.